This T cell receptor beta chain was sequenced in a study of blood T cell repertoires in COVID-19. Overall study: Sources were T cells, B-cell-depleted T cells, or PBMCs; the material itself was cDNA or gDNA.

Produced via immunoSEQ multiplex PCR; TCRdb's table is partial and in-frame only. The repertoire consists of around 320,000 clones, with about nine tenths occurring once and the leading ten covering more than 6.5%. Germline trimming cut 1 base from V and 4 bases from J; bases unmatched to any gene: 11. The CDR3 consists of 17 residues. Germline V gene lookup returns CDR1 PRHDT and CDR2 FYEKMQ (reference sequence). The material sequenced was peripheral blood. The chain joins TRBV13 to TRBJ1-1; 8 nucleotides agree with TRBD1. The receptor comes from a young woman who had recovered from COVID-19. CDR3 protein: CASSLDGTGQGATEAFF. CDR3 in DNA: TGTGCCAGCAGCTTAGATGGTACCGGACAGGGTGCCACTGAAGCTTTCTTT.